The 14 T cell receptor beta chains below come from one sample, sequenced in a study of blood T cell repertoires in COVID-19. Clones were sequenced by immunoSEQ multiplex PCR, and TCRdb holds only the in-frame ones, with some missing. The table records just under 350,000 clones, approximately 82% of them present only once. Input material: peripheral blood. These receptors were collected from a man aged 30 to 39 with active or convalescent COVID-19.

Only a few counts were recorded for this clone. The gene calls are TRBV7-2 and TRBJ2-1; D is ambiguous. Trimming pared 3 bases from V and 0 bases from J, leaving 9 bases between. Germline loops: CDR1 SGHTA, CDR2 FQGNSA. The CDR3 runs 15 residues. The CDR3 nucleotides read TGTGCCAGCAGCTTCGAGGCGAGCTCCTACAATGAGCAGTTCTTC. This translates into CASSFEASSYNEQFF.

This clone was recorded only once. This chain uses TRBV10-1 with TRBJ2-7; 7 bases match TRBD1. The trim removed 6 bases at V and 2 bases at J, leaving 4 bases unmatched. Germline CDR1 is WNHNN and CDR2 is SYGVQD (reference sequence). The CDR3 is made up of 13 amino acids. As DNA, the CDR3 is TGCGCCAGCAGGGGGACAGTTACCTACGAGCAGTACTTC. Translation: CASRGTVTYEQYF.

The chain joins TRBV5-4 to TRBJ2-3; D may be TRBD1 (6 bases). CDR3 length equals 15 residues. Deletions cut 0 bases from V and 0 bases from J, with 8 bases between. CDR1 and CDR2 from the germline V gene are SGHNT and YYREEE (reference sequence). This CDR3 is CASSLDQGSTDTQYF. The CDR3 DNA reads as TGTGCCAGCAGCTTGGATCAGGGGAGCACAGATACGCAGTATTTT.

The CDR3 sequence: CASTQYRGSYNRGGNEQFF. The CDR3 DNA reads TGCGCCAGCACCCAATATCGGGGCAGCTACAACCGGGGGGGCAATGAGCAGTTCTTC. J is TRBJ2-1 and V is TRBV23-1, with 8 bases aligning to TRBD2. Being an ORF, TRBV23-1 has a function that is uncertain. Trimming took 7 bases from V and 6 from J; bases not matched to a gene: 23. CDR3 length: 19 amino acids.

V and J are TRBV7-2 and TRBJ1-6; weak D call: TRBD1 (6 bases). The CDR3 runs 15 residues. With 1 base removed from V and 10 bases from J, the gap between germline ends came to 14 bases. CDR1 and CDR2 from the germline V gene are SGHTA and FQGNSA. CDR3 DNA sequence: TGTGCCAGCAGCTTAGGGGGGGGCGGCGGGTCACCCCTCCACTTT. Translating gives CASSLGGGGGSPLHF.

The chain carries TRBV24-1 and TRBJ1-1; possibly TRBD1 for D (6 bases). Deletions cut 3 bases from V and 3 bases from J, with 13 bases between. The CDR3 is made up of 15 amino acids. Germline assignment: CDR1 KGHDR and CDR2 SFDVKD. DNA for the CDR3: TGTGCCACCAGTGATACAAAACAGGGAGACACTGAAGCTTTCTTT. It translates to CATSDTKQGDTEAFF.

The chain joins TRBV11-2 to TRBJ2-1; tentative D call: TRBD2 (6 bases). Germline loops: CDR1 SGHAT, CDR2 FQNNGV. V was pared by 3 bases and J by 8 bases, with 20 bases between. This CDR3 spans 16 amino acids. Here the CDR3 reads CASSFRRDSISDEQFF. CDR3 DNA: TGTGCCAGCAGCTTTCGCCGGGACTCAATCAGCGATGAGCAGTTCTTC.

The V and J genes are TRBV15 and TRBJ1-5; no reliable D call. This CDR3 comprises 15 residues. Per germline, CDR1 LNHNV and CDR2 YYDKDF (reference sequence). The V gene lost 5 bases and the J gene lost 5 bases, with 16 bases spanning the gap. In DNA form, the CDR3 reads TGTGCCACCAGCTCCCTAGGGCGGGAGGATCAGCCCCAGCATTTT. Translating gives CATSSLGREDQPQHF.

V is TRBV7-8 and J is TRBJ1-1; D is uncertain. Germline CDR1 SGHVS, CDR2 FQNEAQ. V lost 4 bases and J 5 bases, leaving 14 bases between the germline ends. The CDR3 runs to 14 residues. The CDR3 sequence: CASSSPGIATEAFF. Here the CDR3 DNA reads TGTGCCAGCAGCTCCCCGGGGATCGCGACTGAAGCTTTCTTT.

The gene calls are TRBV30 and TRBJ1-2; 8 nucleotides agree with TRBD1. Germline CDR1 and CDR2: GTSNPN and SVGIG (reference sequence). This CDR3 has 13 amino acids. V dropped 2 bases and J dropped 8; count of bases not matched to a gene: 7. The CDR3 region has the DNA TGTGCCTGGAGTAGGGACAGGCGGCGCGGCTACACCTTC. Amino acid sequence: CAWSRDRRRGYTF.

The CDR3 region is CAISPREGHNEKLFF. In DNA, the CDR3 is TGTGCCATCAGCCCCAGGGAAGGACATAATGAAAAACTGTTTTTT. The gene calls are TRBV10-3 and TRBJ1-4; weak D call: TRBD1 (5 bases). Trimming pared 6 bases from V and 4 bases from J, leaving 15 bases between. The CDR3 totals 15 residues. The germline CDR1 and CDR2 sequences are ENHRY and SYGVKD.

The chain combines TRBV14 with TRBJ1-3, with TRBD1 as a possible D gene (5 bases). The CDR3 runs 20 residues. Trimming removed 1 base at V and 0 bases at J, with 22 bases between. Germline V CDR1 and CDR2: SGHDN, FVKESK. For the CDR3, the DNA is TGTGCCAGCAGCCAAGGACTCCGGAGCTGGGCAGGGATCTCTGGAAACACCATATATTTT. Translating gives CASSQGLRSWAGISGNTIYF.

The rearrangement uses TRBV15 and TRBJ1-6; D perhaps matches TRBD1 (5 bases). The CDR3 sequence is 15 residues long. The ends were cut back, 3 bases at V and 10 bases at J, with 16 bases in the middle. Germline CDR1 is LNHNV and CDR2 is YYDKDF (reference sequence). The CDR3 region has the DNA TGTGCCACCAGCAGGGATCAGGGTAGTGGATCACCCCTCCACTTT. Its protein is CATSRDQGSGSPLHF.

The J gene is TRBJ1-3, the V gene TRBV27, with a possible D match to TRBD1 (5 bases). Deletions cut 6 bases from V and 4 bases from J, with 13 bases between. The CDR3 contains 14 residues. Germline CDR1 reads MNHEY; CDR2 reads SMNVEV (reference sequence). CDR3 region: CASRPQGLGNTIYF. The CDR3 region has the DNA TGTGCCAGCAGACCGCAGGGACTCGGAAACACCATATATTTT.